A single sample gave rise to the 12 T cell receptor beta chains below, sequenced in a study of low-dose radiotherapy and immunotherapy resistance in tumors. Regarding time point: after trial treatment. As to treatment: LDRT plus nivolumab, ipilimumab, low-dose cyclophosphamide and aspirin (RACIN trial). Alpha and beta chains were covered, as first-strand cDNA relied on TRAV- and TRBV-specific primers. TCRs were amplified for 15 to 25 PCR cycles with a constant-region primer and V-primer adapter. In TCRdb, the reads were re-called with MiXCR into one record per CDR3 protein. The table shows 95,000 to 100,000 distinct CDR3 sequences, with less than 25% occurring only once. The sample here was PBMCs, taken after low-dose radiotherapy plus immunotherapy. The receptors come from a male donor with prostate cancer.

The V gene is TRBV5-1, the J gene TRBJ2-3; TRBD2 matches at 10 bases. CDR1 is SGHRS, CDR2 YFSETQ, per germline. This CDR3 has 18 amino acids. Unmatched junction bases numbered 7, after V lost 0 bases and J lost 0 bases. CDR3 DNA: TGCGCCAGCAGCTTGGCCATAGCGGGGGGCTTTAGCACAGATACGCAGTATTTT. It yields the protein CASSLAIAGGFSTDTQYF.

This clonotype was observed at least ten times. V and J are TRBV6-1 and TRBJ2-3; 8 nucleotides match TRBD2. Germline V CDR1 and CDR2: MNHNS, SASEGT. The CDR3 runs 14 residues. V lost 6 bases to trimming and J lost 0 bases; unmatched junction nucleotides: 2. This CDR3 is CASSGGASTDTQYF. CDR3 coding DNA: TGTGCCAGCAGCGGGGGGGCCAGCACAGATACGCAGTATTTT.

The chain has TRBV7-9 and TRBJ2-6; perhaps TRBD2 as D (5 bases). The CDR3 consists of 15 residues. Germline CDR1 reads SEHNR; CDR2 reads FQNEAQ (reference sequence). Trimming stripped 3 bases from V and 4 bases from J, with 10 bases between. The CDR3 spells CASSFYGNGANVLTF. The CDR3 nucleotides read TGTGCCAGCAGCTTTTACGGGAACGGGGCCAACGTCCTGACTTTC. The variable domain in full, with the rest retrieved from reference TRBV7-9 and TRBJ2-6, is DTGVSQNPRHKITKRGQNVTFRCDPISEHNRLYWYRQTLGQGPEFLTYFQNEAQLEKSRLLSDRFSAERPKGSFSTLEIQRTEQGDSAMYLCASSFYGNGANVLTFGAGSRLTVL.

This rearrangement joins TRBV11-2 to TRBJ2-2; 8 bases agree with TRBD2. V lost 4 bases, J lost 4 bases, and 8 bases stayed unmatched. The CDR3 is 16 amino acids. Per the germline V gene, CDR1 is SGHAT and CDR2 is FQNNGV. The CDR3 spells CASSSQGRGGTGELFF. The CDR3 DNA follows: TGTGCCAGCAGCTCACAGGGCCGGGGGGGCACCGGGGAGCTGTTTTTT.

The V gene is TRBV11-2, the J gene TRBJ2-4; 8 bases are shared with TRBD1. V lost 5 bases to trimming and J lost 3 bases; unmatched junction nucleotides: 9. The CDR3 spans 16 residues. From germline, CDR1 is SGHAT and CDR2 FQNNGV. The CDR3 here is CASSIPQGVGKNIQYF. CDR3 DNA sequence: TGTGCCAGCAGCATCCCACAGGGGGTTGGCAAAAACATTCAGTACTTC. Complete variable domain (other parts from reference TRBV11-2 and TRBJ2-4): EAGVAQSPRYKIIEKRQSVAFWCNPISGHATLYWYQQILGQGPKLLIQFQNNGVVDDSQLPKDRFSAERLKGVDSTLKIQPAKLEDSAVYLCASSIPQGVGKNIQYFGAGTRLSVL.

Many counts were recorded for this clonotype. This chain uses TRBV2 with TRBJ1-1; D is unresolved. Germline loops: CDR1 SNHLY, CDR2 FYNNEI. This CDR3 contains 15 residues. Trimming cost V 1 base and J 4 bases, with 13 bases left between them. The CDR3 loop is CASSEGRGLATEAFF. The CDR3 DNA follows: TGTGCCAGCAGTGAAGGTCGGGGATTGGCCACTGAAGCTTTCTTT.

The sample holds many counts of this clonotype. The chain is built from TRBV6-1 and TRBJ1-5; D might be TRBD1 (6 bases). Germline V gene sequence: CDR1 MNHNS, CDR2 SASEGT. The CDR3 contains 16 residues. V dropped 3 bases and J dropped 3 bases, with 15 bases sitting between them. The CDR3 here is CASSDTAGHFNQPQHF. CDR3 in DNA: TGTGCCAGCAGTGACACCGCGGGACATTTCAATCAGCCCCAGCATTTT.

This sequence joins TRBV27 and TRBJ1-6; D uncertain. The CDR3 has 12 amino acids. V was pared by 3 bases and J by 13 bases, with 10 bases between. Germline CDR1 and CDR2: MNHEY and SMNVEV (reference sequence). The CDR3 DNA sequence: TGTGCCAGCAGTTTCATCGGTATGCCCCTCCACTTT. This sequence encodes CASSFIGMPLHF.

This clonotype came up many times. The chain is built from TRBV5-6 and TRBJ2-2; D possibly corresponds to TRBD2 (6 bases). Germline CDR1 is SGHDT and CDR2 is YYEEEE. The CDR3 is 12 amino acids. Trimming left V 4 bases short and J 8 bases short, with 9 bases between. As DNA, the CDR3 is TGTGCCAGCAGCCAGGGAGGTGGGGAGCTGTTTTTT. It is translated as CASSQGGGELFF.

Concerning this clonotype: Just one base apart from a much larger clone, this may be a read error. The chain has TRBV4-1 and TRBJ1-2; TRBD1 agrees at 7 bases. The germline gives CDR1 MGHRA, CDR2 YSYEKL. The CDR3 consists of 15 residues. This CDR3 reads CASGQGFRGNYGYTF. DNA for the CDR3: TGCGCCAGCGGCCAAGGGTTCAGGGGGAACTATGGCTACACCTTC.

Ten or more counts support this clonotype. This chain uses TRBV15 with TRBJ2-3; 8 bases agree with TRBD2. CDR1 and CDR2 (germline): LNHNV, YYDKDF (reference sequence). The CDR3 totals 15 residues. Losses at the gene ends were 3 bases for V and 4 bases for J; bases not matched to a gene: 6. DNA of the CDR3: TGTGCCACCAGCAGTCGGGGAGCGGGGGCAGATACGCAGTATTTT. Its translation: CATSSRGAGADTQYF.

This clonotype was detected many times. For the CDR3, the DNA is TGTGCCAGCAGCCAGGAATTCGGGTTCCCCTACAATGAGCAGTTCTTC. It encodes CASSQEFGFPYNEQFF. The chain employs TRBV3-1 and TRBJ2-1; D remains ambiguous. Germline assignment: CDR1 LGHDT and CDR2 YNNKEL (reference sequence). Trimming pared 3 bases from V and 2 bases from J, leaving 14 bases between. This CDR3 has 16 amino acids.